A selection of T cell receptor beta chains follows, all from one sample in a study of OX40 agonist ivuxolimab in advanced cancers. Clones were sequenced by immunoSEQ multiplex PCR, and TCRdb holds only the in-frame ones, with some missing. The sample holds some 62,000 clones, 75% to 95% seen once. The sample consisted of CD4+ or CD8+ T cells sorted from blood, taken in a trial of the OX40 agonist ivuxolimab. These receptor sequences come from an adult with an advanced solid tumor such as melanoma, head and neck, liver or kidney cancer. Each CDR3 is given with its conserved first and last residue. Fields, in order: CDR3 length, V gene, D gene, clone size, J gene, CDR3 protein, CDR3 DNA. The D gene is left open where the match is weak. Clone size is shown for a subset of rows, as once, few, many or a class of expanded clone.

CDR3 length: 13
V gene: TRBV10-2
D gene: NA
clone size: NA
J gene: TRBJ2-3
CDR3 protein: CASDTASTDTQYF
CDR3 DNA: TGCGCCAGTGATACTGCAAGCACAGATACGCAGTATTTT

CDR3 length: 13
V gene: TRBV7-2
D gene: NA
clone size: NA
J gene: TRBJ2-5
CDR3 protein: CASSFGGFETQYF
CDR3 DNA: TGTGCCAGCAGCTTTGGCGGGTTCGAGACCCAGTACTTC

CDR3 length: 13
V gene: TRBV18
D gene: NA
clone size: NA
J gene: TRBJ1-1
CDR3 protein: CASSLGENTEAFF
CDR3 DNA: TGTGCCAGCTCACTGGGTGAGAACACTGAAGCTTTCTTT

CDR3 length: 13
V gene: TRBV30
D gene: NA
clone size: NA
J gene: TRBJ1-4
CDR3 protein: CAWSVGINEKLFF
CDR3 DNA: TGTGCCTGGAGTGTCGGGATTAATGAAAAACTGTTTTTT

CDR3 length: 16
V gene: TRBV6-4
D gene: TRBD2
clone size: NA
J gene: TRBJ2-1
CDR3 protein: CASSDSGGRAPNKQFF
CDR3 DNA: TGTGCCAGCAGTGACTCCGGCGGGAGGGCCCCTAACAAGCAGTTCTTC

CDR3 length: 14
V gene: TRBV5-5
D gene: NA
clone size: NA
J gene: TRBJ2-7
CDR3 protein: CASSLELGDYEQYF
CDR3 DNA: TGTGCCAGCAGCTTGGAGCTTGGGGATTACGAGCAGTACTTC

CDR3 length: 12
V gene: TRBV10-2
D gene: NA
clone size: NA
J gene: TRBJ1-1
CDR3 protein: CASRTGYTEAFF
CDR3 DNA: TGCGCCAGCAGAACAGGGTACACTGAAGCTTTCTTT

CDR3 length: 18
V gene: TRBV18
D gene: TRBD1
clone size: NA
J gene: TRBJ2-7
CDR3 protein: CASSPLRTGKLGSYEQYF
CDR3 DNA: TGTGCCAGCTCACCATTACGGACAGGGAAGTTGGGCTCCTACGAGCAGTACTTC

CDR3 length: 15
V gene: TRBV2
D gene: NA
clone size: once
J gene: TRBJ2-5
CDR3 protein: CASSEQQTYQETQYF
CDR3 DNA: TGTGCCAGCAGTGAGCAACAGACGTACCAAGAGACCCAGTACTTC

CDR3 length: 16
V gene: TRBV10-2
D gene: NA
clone size: few
J gene: TRBJ1-1
CDR3 protein: CASSETPWRPNTEAFF
CDR3 DNA: TGCGCCAGCAGTGAGACTCCCTGGCGGCCTAACACTGAAGCTTTCTTT

CDR3 length: 14
V gene: TRBV7-9
D gene: NA
clone size: NA
J gene: TRBJ1-4
CDR3 protein: CASSGQGLFEKLFF
CDR3 DNA: TGTGCCAGCAGCGGTCAGGGGCTCTTCGAAAAACTGTTTTTT

CDR3 length: 14
V gene: TRBV7-3
D gene: NA
clone size: NA
J gene: TRBJ2-5
CDR3 protein: CASSPSGGQETQYF
CDR3 DNA: TGTGCCAGCAGCCCATCAGGCGGCCAAGAGACCCAGTACTTC

CDR3 length: 15
V gene: TRBV18
D gene: NA
clone size: NA
J gene: TRBJ2-7
CDR3 protein: CASSHDRNPFKEQYF
CDR3 DNA: TGTGCCAGCTCACACGACAGGAACCCGTTTAAAGAGCAGTACTTC

CDR3 length: 14
V gene: TRBV30
D gene: TRBD1
clone size: NA
J gene: TRBJ2-5
CDR3 protein: CACWGWTGWETQYF
CDR3 DNA: TGTGCCTGTTGGGGTTGGACAGGGTGGGAGACCCAGTACTTC

CDR3 length: 16
V gene: TRBV18
D gene: TRBD2
clone size: once
J gene: TRBJ2-7
CDR3 protein: CASSLGTSGLNYEQYF
CDR3 DNA: TGTGCCAGCTCACTAGGGACTAGCGGACTGAACTACGAGCAGTACTTC

CDR3 length: 17
V gene: TRBV7-9
D gene: NA
clone size: NA
J gene: TRBJ1-2
CDR3 protein: CASSLGRGALANYGYTF
CDR3 DNA: TGTGCCAGCAGCTTAGGTCGAGGGGCCCTAGCTAACTATGGCTACACCTTC

CDR3 length: 17
V gene: TRBV28
D gene: TRBD2
clone size: NA
J gene: TRBJ2-5
CDR3 protein: CASRQIPSGRVLKTQYF
CDR3 DNA: TGTGCCAGCAGACAGATACCTAGCGGGAGAGTCTTGAAGACCCAGTACTTC

CDR3 length: 14
V gene: TRBV11-1
D gene: NA
clone size: NA
J gene: TRBJ1-2
CDR3 protein: CASSLGITGTGYTF
CDR3 DNA: TGTGCCAGCAGCTTAGGAATCACAGGGACCGGCTACACCTTC

CDR3 length: 14
V gene: TRBV5-1
D gene: NA
clone size: NA
J gene: TRBJ2-3
CDR3 protein: CASSPGQITDTQYF
CDR3 DNA: TGCGCCAGCAGCCCCGGACAGATCACAGATACGCAGTATTTT

CDR3 length: 13
V gene: TRBV7-7
D gene: NA
clone size: NA
J gene: TRBJ2-7
CDR3 protein: CASSLTGGYEQYF
CDR3 DNA: TGTGCTAGCAGCTTGACAGGTGGCTACGAGCAGTACTTC

CDR3 length: 17
V gene: TRBV5-6
D gene: NA
clone size: NA
J gene: TRBJ1-5
CDR3 protein: CASSFLQGMDSNQPQHF
CDR3 DNA: TGTGCCAGCAGCTTCTTGCAGGGGATGGATAGCAATCAGCCCCAGCATTTT

CDR3 length: 12
V gene: TRBV27
D gene: NA
clone size: once
J gene: TRBJ2-5
CDR3 protein: CASSLFSGTQYF
CDR3 DNA: TGTGCCAGCAGTTTATTTTCCGGGACCCAGTACTTC

CDR3 length: 14
V gene: TRBV27
D gene: TRBD1
clone size: NA
J gene: TRBJ2-7
CDR3 protein: CASSFDRGMYEQYF
CDR3 DNA: TGTGCCAGCAGTTTTGACAGGGGGATGTACGAGCAGTACTTC

CDR3 length: 13
V gene: TRBV6-4
D gene: NA
clone size: NA
J gene: TRBJ2-1
CDR3 protein: CASSVGAYNEQFF
CDR3 DNA: TGTGCCAGCAGTGTGGGTGCCTACAATGAGCAGTTCTTC

CDR3 length: 14
V gene: TRBV5-1
D gene: NA
clone size: NA
J gene: TRBJ2-6
CDR3 protein: CASSLEAGANVLTF
CDR3 DNA: TGCGCCAGCAGCTTGGAGGCCGGGGCCAACGTCCTGACTTTC

CDR3 length: 13
V gene: TRBV29-1
D gene: NA
clone size: NA
J gene: TRBJ1-2
CDR3 protein: CSTKQGPNYGYTF
CDR3 DNA: TGCAGCACAAAACAGGGTCCCAACTATGGCTACACCTTC

CDR3 length: 13
V gene: TRBV7-2
D gene: TRBD2
clone size: NA
J gene: TRBJ2-7
CDR3 protein: CASSRLALGEQYF
CDR3 DNA: TGTGCCAGCAGTCGACTAGCGCTTGGCGAGCAGTACTTC

CDR3 length: 14
V gene: TRBV11-3
D gene: NA
clone size: once
J gene: TRBJ2-5
CDR3 protein: CASSRGEVSEGQYF
CDR3 DNA: TGTGCCAGCAGCAGGGGGGAGGTATCCGAGGGCCAGTACTTC

CDR3 length: 17
V gene: TRBV15
D gene: TRBD1
clone size: once
J gene: TRBJ1-4
CDR3 protein: CATSSGRQGGIKEKLFF
CDR3 DNA: TGTGCCACCAGCTCTGGGAGACAGGGTGGGATTAAGGAAAAACTGTTTTTT

CDR3 length: 15
V gene: TRBV19
D gene: TRBD1
clone size: few
J gene: TRBJ1-5
CDR3 protein: CASSIQGTGAQPQHF
CDR3 DNA: TGTGCCAGTAGTATCCAAGGGACAGGGGCTCAGCCCCAGCATTTT

CDR3 length: 17
V gene: TRBV27
D gene: NA
clone size: NA
J gene: TRBJ1-2
CDR3 protein: CASSLSTARRGRNGYTF
CDR3 DNA: TGTGCCAGCAGTTTATCGACAGCCAGACGGGGTAGAAATGGCTACACCTTC

CDR3 length: 17
V gene: TRBV28
D gene: NA
clone size: NA
J gene: TRBJ2-3
CDR3 protein: CASSFPAFRGLSDTQYF
CDR3 DNA: TGTGCCAGCAGTTTCCCCGCTTTCCGGGGCCTCTCAGATACGCAGTATTTT

CDR3 length: 14
V gene: TRBV15
D gene: NA
clone size: NA
J gene: TRBJ2-6
CDR3 protein: CATPGEGGANVLTF
CDR3 DNA: TGTGCCACCCCGGGGGAAGGTGGGGCCAACGTCCTGACTTTC

CDR3 length: 13
V gene: TRBV14
D gene: NA
clone size: NA
J gene: TRBJ2-7
CDR3 protein: CASRPDTVYEQYF
CDR3 DNA: TGTGCCAGCAGGCCCGACACCGTCTACGAGCAGTACTTC

CDR3 length: 12
V gene: TRBV11-1
D gene: NA
clone size: NA
J gene: TRBJ2-7
CDR3 protein: CASSENSYEQYF
CDR3 DNA: TGTGCCAGCAGCGAAAACTCCTACGAGCAGTACTTC

CDR3 length: 21
V gene: TRBV28
D gene: TRBD2
clone size: NA
J gene: TRBJ2-2
CDR3 protein: CASSLLRDASGAARGTGELFF
CDR3 DNA: TGTGCCAGCAGTTTACTCAGGGATGCTAGCGGAGCCGCCCGTGGCACCGGGGAGCTGTTTTTT

CDR3 length: 13
V gene: TRBV19
D gene: NA
clone size: NA
J gene: TRBJ2-6
CDR3 protein: CASSKAGANVLTF
CDR3 DNA: TGTGCCAGTAGTAAAGCTGGGGCCAACGTCCTGACTTTC

CDR3 length: 14
V gene: TRBV11-2
D gene: NA
clone size: few
J gene: TRBJ2-5
CDR3 protein: CASSRGSNQETQYF
CDR3 DNA: TGTGCCAGCAGCAGGGGGAGTAACCAAGAGACCCAGTACTTC

CDR3 length: 14
V gene: TRBV27
D gene: NA
clone size: NA
J gene: TRBJ1-4
CDR3 protein: CASSPRATNEKLFF
CDR3 DNA: TGTGCCAGCAGCCCCAGGGCAACTAATGAAAAACTGTTTTTT

CDR3 length: 13
V gene: TRBV15
D gene: NA
clone size: NA
J gene: TRBJ1-1
CDR3 protein: CATSRDTRTEAFF
CDR3 DNA: TGTGCCACCAGCAGAGATACTCGCACTGAAGCTTTCTTT

CDR3 length: 14
V gene: TRBV6-5
D gene: NA
clone size: NA
J gene: TRBJ1-1
CDR3 protein: CASSYSQGPTEAFF
CDR3 DNA: TGTGCCAGCAGTTACTCGCAGGGACCCACTGAAGCTTTCTTT

CDR3 length: 13
V gene: TRBV28
D gene: NA
clone size: once
J gene: TRBJ2-3
CDR3 protein: CASNGQHSDTQYF
CDR3 DNA: TGTGCCAGCAACGGACAGCATTCTGATACGCAGTATTTT

CDR3 length: 14
V gene: TRBV5-1
D gene: NA
clone size: NA
J gene: TRBJ1-5
CDR3 protein: CASSADGRNQPQHF
CDR3 DNA: TGCGCCAGCAGCGCAGACGGTCGCAATCAGCCCCAGCATTTT

CDR3 length: 13
V gene: TRBV5-1
D gene: NA
clone size: NA
J gene: TRBJ2-3
CDR3 protein: CASSPRPGDTQYF
CDR3 DNA: TGCGCCAGCAGCCCCAGGCCGGGAGATACGCAGTATTTT

CDR3 length: 15
V gene: TRBV9
D gene: TRBD1
clone size: NA
J gene: TRBJ2-7
CDR3 protein: CASSVAGQGAYEQYF
CDR3 DNA: TGTGCCAGCAGCGTAGCCGGACAGGGGGCTTACGAGCAGTACTTC